The TCR beta chain described here comes from a study of T cells after posttransplantation cyclophosphamide. Generated by immunoSEQ multiplex PCR, the TCRdb table keeps only in-frame clones and is missing some. Singletons are absent from the sample, which has nearly 25,000 clones. Study results and limitations: Recipient CMV seropositivity and CMV reactivation strongly tracked TRB clonality. Donor-recipient repertoire similarity was low at 1-2 months, rising over year one. Blood and skin or GI T cell repertoires showed limited TRB overlap.

By share, this clone ranks as medium-sized (0.01 to 0.1%). Its antigen is unidentified. With 8 bases removed from V and 5 bases from J, the gap between germline ends came to 15 bases. The V gene's germline CDR1 is MNHNY and CDR2 SVGAGI (reference sequence). The CDR3 runs 14 residues. The sequenced material came from PBMCs. The chain has TRBV6-6 and TRBJ1-4, with TRBD1 as a possible D gene (6 bases). This sequence originates from a woman aged 45-60 years in good health, CMV-negative, and a related stem cell transplant donor. CDR3 bases: TGTGCCAGCGGCTCACCGGGGACAAATGAAAAACTGTTTTTT. This gives the protein CASGSPGTNEKLFF.